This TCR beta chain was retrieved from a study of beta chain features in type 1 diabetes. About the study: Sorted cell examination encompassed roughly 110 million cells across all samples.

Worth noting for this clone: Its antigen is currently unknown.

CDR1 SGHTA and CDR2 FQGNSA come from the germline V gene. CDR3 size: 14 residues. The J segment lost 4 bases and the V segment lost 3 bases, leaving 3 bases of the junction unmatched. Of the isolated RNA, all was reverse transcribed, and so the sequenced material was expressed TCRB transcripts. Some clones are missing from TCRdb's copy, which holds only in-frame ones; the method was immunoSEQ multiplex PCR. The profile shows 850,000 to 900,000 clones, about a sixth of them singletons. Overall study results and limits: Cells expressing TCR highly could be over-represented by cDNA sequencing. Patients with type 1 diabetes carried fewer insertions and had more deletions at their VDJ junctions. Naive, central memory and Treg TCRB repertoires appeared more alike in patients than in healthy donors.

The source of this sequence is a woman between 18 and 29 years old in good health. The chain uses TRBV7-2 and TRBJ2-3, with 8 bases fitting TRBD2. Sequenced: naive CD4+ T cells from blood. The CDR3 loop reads CASSLGLVPDTQYF. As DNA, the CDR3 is TGTGCCAGCAGCTTGGGACTAGTACCAGATACGCAGTATTTT.